This TCR beta chain was obtained from a study of blood T cell repertoires in COVID-19. Study information: Samples of COVID-19 (acute and convalescent) were obtained from the United States, Italy and Spain. The analysed material was cDNA or gDNA that came from T cells, B-cell-depleted T cells, or PBMCs.

Measured with immunoSEQ multiplex PCR; TCRdb has only the in-frame clones, and not every one. Of 350,000 to 450,000 clones in the sample, roughly 85% were seen once. A single count supports this clone. The CDR3 is made up of 13 amino acids. V trimming: 8 bases; J trimming: 2 bases; junction bases outside the gene matches: 6. The chain carries TRBV12-3 or TRBV12-4 and TRBJ2-7; 7 bases are a match to TRBD2. Sequences were obtained from peripheral blood. The source of this sequence is a woman aged 18-29 years with acute or convalescent COVID-19. The CDR3 reads CASSRGVAYEQYF. CDR3 in DNA: TGTGCCAGCTCCCGGGGGGTGGCCTACGAGCAGTACTTC.